A selection of T cell receptor beta chains follows, all from one sample in a study of blood T cells in healthy people across ages. TCRdb re-called the 5' RACE reads through MiXCR, storing one row per CDR3 protein. The sample carries about 1.5 million distinct CDR3 sequences, approximately 42% recorded once. Sequenced input: blood. All receptors derive from a woman aged 18-29 years in good health. CDR3s include the opening cysteine and the closing phenylalanine or tryptophan. D genes are given only for firm matches. Only part of the rows carry a size: once, few, many, or a class if the clone is expanded.

TRBD2	TRBJ2-3	TRBV6-6	few	CASSWSGSPDTQYF	TGTGCCAGCAGTTGGAGCGGGAGCCCAGATACGCAGTATTTT
.	TRBJ2-3	TRBV4-1	.	CASSPRPGRQGRDTQYF	TGCGCCAGCAGCCCACGCCCGGGGAGGCAGGGAAGGGATACGCAGTATTTT
.	TRBJ1-5	TRBV12-3/TRBV12-4	.	CASTLRGLEQPQHF	TGTGCCAGCACCTTGAGGGGTCTGGAGCAGCCCCAGCATTTT
.	TRBJ2-1	TRBV12-5	.	CASGHLEGGPENEQFF	TGTGCTAGTGGTCATTTAGAGGGGGGGCCGGAGAATGAGCAGTTCTTC
.	TRBJ2-2	TRBV20-1	.	CSALLTDTGELFF	TGCAGTGCCCTCTTGACGGACACCGGGGAGCTGTTTTTT
.	TRBJ2-1	TRBV14	.	CASSQGEGGYGNEQFF	TGTGCCAGCAGCCAAGGTGAAGGGGGTTATGGCAATGAGCAGTTCTTC
.	TRBJ2-5	TRBV7-2	.	CASSSRVMVLAETQYF	TGTGCCAGCAGCTCAAGAGTCATGGTACTAGCAGAGACCCAGTACTTC
.	TRBJ1-2	TRBV5-1	.	CASSLGDGRGYGYTF	TGCGCCAGCAGCTTGGGGGACGGCCGGGGCTATGGCTACACCTTC
.	TRBJ2-4	TRBV13	few	CASSWGNSRDIQYF	TGTGCCAGCAGCTGGGGAAACTCGAGGGACATTCAGTACTTC
.	TRBJ2-7	TRBV2	.	CASSVERSSYNEQYF	TGTGCCAGCAGTGTCGAGAGAAGCTCCTACAATGAGCAGTACTTC